This T cell receptor beta chain was captured by sequencing in a study of lymphopenia after photon versus proton radiotherapy. Study-level findings and limits: Relative stability marked proton patients; photon patients lost diversity and naive cells. Only patients who died were analyzed for survival; proton advantage is unproven.

Profiling relied on immunoSEQ multiplex PCR, and the TCRdb table lists in-frame clones only, not all of them. The data show around 12,000 clones, 88% seen once. This CDR3 region has 17 residues. CDR1 is LGHNA, CDR2 YNFKEQ, per germline. With 1 base removed from V and 2 bases from J, the gap between germline ends came to 17 bases. Concerning this clone: What it binds is not known.

The V call is TRBV4-2, the J call TRBJ2-5; D is unresolved. The input for sequencing was peripheral blood, taken from a patient treated with photon-based radiotherapy. The receptor comes from a man in his 60s with pancreatic cancer. Here the CDR3 DNA reads TGTGCCAGCAGCCAAGGGACCAGTCGCGGACCACAAGAGACCCAGTACTTC. This codes for CASSQGTSRGPQETQYF.